This T cell receptor beta chain was sequenced during a study of shared clonotypes between healthy human individuals. Points from the study as a whole: Clonotypes not shared had lower generation probabilities than those common to all four donors. It was observed that 5% to 6% of naive CD4 clonotypes were shared across several donors.

Trimming took off 5 bases at V and 2 bases at J, with 13 bases between the two ends. The CDR3 length is 14 residues. Germline CDR1 and CDR2: KGHSH and LQKENI. This clone was counted once. What it binds is not known. The assay was run at deep level. The protocol was immunoSEQ multiplex PCR, while the TCRdb copy is restricted to in-frame clones and leaves out a portion. Here the sample spans some 1,400,000 clones, roughly 96% being singletons. This chain links TRBV18 with TRBJ2-7, with D unclear. The clonotype originates from a man aged 25 to 40 in good health. The sample taken for sequencing was naive CD4+ T cells sorted from blood. The subset here: CD45RA+ positively selected. The CDR3 here is CASSSTGSPYEQYF. CDR3 nucleotides: TGTGCCAGCTCATCGACTGGATCTCCCTACGAGCAGTACTTC.